These 15 T cell receptor beta chains came from one sample sequenced in a study of blood T cell repertoires in COVID-19. Using immunoSEQ multiplex PCR, the repertoire was profiled, and TCRdb retains in-frame clones only, with some absent. This sample has 350,000 or so clones, with 80% to 90% found just once. Sequencing was done on a sample of PBMCs or T cells enriched from blood (not recorded which). These receptors all come from a woman in her 40s with acute COVID-19.

The chain links TRBV5-4 to TRBJ2-7; 10 bases fit TRBD2. V was clipped by 4 bases and J by 2 bases; unmatched bases: 6. CDR1 is SGHNT, CDR2 YYREEE, per germline (reference sequence). This CDR3 is built from 15 residues. CDR3 loop: CASSNPSGSAYEQYF. The DNA for the CDR3 is TGTGCCAGCAGCAACCCTAGCGGGAGTGCCTACGAGCAGTACTTC.

The V gene is TRBV7-9, the J gene TRBJ2-7, with a tentative D call TRBD1 (5 bases). Germline loops: CDR1 SEHNR, CDR2 FQNEAQ (reference sequence). The ends were cut back, 1 base at V and 5 bases at J, with 6 bases in the middle. This CDR3 contains 12 residues. CDR3 region: CASSLGTNEQYF. DNA of the CDR3: TGTGCCAGCAGCTTAGGGACAAACGAGCAGTACTTC. Full variable domain (outside the CDR3, taken from reference TRBV7-9 and TRBJ2-7): DTGVSQNPRHKITKRGQNVTFRCDPISEHNRLYWYRQTLGQGPEFLTYFQNEAQLEKSRLLSDRFSAERPKGSFSTLEIQRTEQGDSAMYLCASSLGTNEQYFGPGTRLTVT.

The chain links TRBV2 to TRBJ1-2; 7 bases are a match to TRBD1. Germline CDR1 and CDR2: SNHLY and FYNNEI. The CDR3 consists of 15 residues. Trimming at V came to 4 bases and at J to 8 bases, leaving 13 bases not matched to a gene. The CDR3 reads CASSGVPQGTLGYTF. The CDR3 DNA reads as TGTGCCAGCAGTGGCGTTCCACAGGGGACACTCGGCTACACCTTC.

This rearrangement joins TRBV9 to TRBJ2-1, with D maybe TRBD2 (5 bases). Trimming removed 0 bases at V and 6 bases at J, with 19 bases between. CDR1 is SGDLS, CDR2 YYNGEE, per germline. This CDR3 is 17 amino acids long. CDR3 DNA: TGTGCCAGCAGCGTAGTGGGAGAACTGGCAAAACTCAATGAGCAGTTCTTC. Its translation: CASSVVGELAKLNEQFF.

V is TRBV6-5 and J is TRBJ2-7; 10 nucleotides agree with TRBD2. CDR1 and CDR2 from the germline V gene are MNHEY and SVGAGI. The length of the CDR3 is 16 residues. V was pared by 2 bases and J by 3 bases, with 7 bases of the junction left unmatched. The CDR3 region is CASSYISGRSHYEQYF. In DNA, the CDR3 is TGTGCCAGCAGTTACATTAGCGGGAGGTCCCACTACGAGCAGTACTTC.

The J gene is TRBJ1-3, the V gene TRBV27; 7 bases fit TRBD1. The V and J ends lost 5 bases and 5 bases, in that order; junction bases with no gene match: 9. Germline loops: CDR1 MNHEY, CDR2 SMNVEV (reference sequence). CDR3 length: 15 residues. The chain's CDR3 is CASSASRRGRNTIYF. CDR3 nucleotides: TGTGCCAGCAGTGCTTCTCGCAGGGGGAGAAACACCATATATTTT.

V and J are TRBV11-2 and TRBJ2-1; no clear D. The CDR3 consists of 16 residues. Trimming pared 3 bases from V and 1 base from J, leaving 13 bases between. Germline V CDR1 and CDR2: SGHAT, FQNNGV. The CDR3 DNA reads as TGTGCCAGCAGCTTCGTTGGCAAACGATCCTACAATGAGCAGTTCTTC. Its translation is CASSFVGKRSYNEQFF.

This clone came up once. This chain links TRBV27 with TRBJ1-6; 8 nucleotides line up with TRBD1. The germline V gene encodes CDR1 MNHEY and CDR2 SMNVEV (reference sequence). This CDR3 is built from 14 residues. The trim removed 5 bases at V and 8 bases at J, leaving 5 bases unmatched. The CDR3 protein is CASSPRDRYSPLHF. CDR3 DNA sequence: TGTGCCAGCAGTCCCCGGGACAGGTATTCACCCCTCCACTTT.

The rearrangement links TRBV9 to TRBJ1-2; 9 bases agree with TRBD1. Germline V gene lookup returns CDR1 SGDLS and CDR2 YYNGEE. V lost 1 base, J lost 4 bases, and 2 bases stayed unmatched. There are 14 residues in the CDR3. The CDR3 nucleotides read TGTGCCAGCAGCGTACACAGGGGGCCCTATGGCTACACCTTC. Protein product: CASSVHRGPYGYTF.

This chain joins TRBV29-1 and TRBJ1-3; a weak D match, TRBD1 (5 bases). The length of the CDR3 is 14 residues. Germline-derived CDR1 and CDR2 are SQVTM and ANQGSEA. V was pared by 7 bases and J by 2 bases, with 15 bases between. The CDR3, as DNA: TGCAGCGCAGGTGGAACGGGGGCTGGAAACACCATATATTTT. As protein: CSAGGTGAGNTIYF.

The V gene is TRBV6-5, the J gene TRBJ1-5; 8 positions agree with TRBD1. The V gene's germline CDR1 is MNHEY and CDR2 SVGAGI. The CDR3 consists of 15 residues. The ends lost 7 bases at V and 4 bases at J; junction bases unmatched: 9. CDR3 bases: TGTGCCAGCATTGTCCGTGGGACAGGTAATCAGCCCCAGCATTTT. Protein: CASIVRGTGNQPQHF.

This chain links TRBV25-1 with TRBJ2-7, with 9 bases that match TRBD1. Germline CDR1 is MGHDK and CDR2 is SYGVNS. CDR3 length: 13 amino acids. V trimming: 5 bases; J trimming: 3 bases; junction bases outside the gene matches: 2. CDR3 sequence (DNA): TGTGCCAGCAGTTGGGGACAGGGCTACGAGCAGTACTTC. It is translated as CASSWGQGYEQYF.

The chain has TRBV27 and TRBJ2-7; 9 nucleotides align to TRBD2. This CDR3 contains 17 residues. The germline V gene has CDR1 MNHEY and CDR2 SMNVEV (reference sequence). J was trimmed by 0 bases and V by 4 bases; bases with no gene match: 10. The CDR3 spells CASSSPPGTSRSYEQYF. For the CDR3, the DNA is TGTGCCAGCAGTTCTCCCCCCGGGACTAGCCGCTCCTACGAGCAGTACTTC.

This chain uses TRBV28 with TRBJ1-4; TRBD1 is a possible D gene (5 bases). Trimming stripped 7 bases from V and 0 bases from J, with 12 bases between. The CDR3 consists of 15 residues. Germline loops: CDR1 MDHEN, CDR2 SYDVKM. CDR3 region: CASMGRDATNEKLFF. In nucleotides, the CDR3 is TGTGCCAGCATGGGCAGGGATGCAACTAATGAAAAACTGTTTTTT.

This rearrangement joins TRBV9 to TRBJ1-5; 7 nucleotides align to TRBD1. This CDR3 has 15 residues. Trimming cost V 3 bases and J 7 bases; bases outside gene matches: 10. Germline-derived CDR1 and CDR2 are SGDLS and YYNGEE. The CDR3 loop reads CASSATGLGWQPQHF. CDR3 in DNA: TGTGCCAGCAGCGCGACAGGGCTTGGGTGGCAGCCCCAGCATTTT.